A selection of T cell receptor beta chains follows, all from one sample in a study of blood T cells in healthy people across ages. TCRdb re-called the 5' RACE reads through MiXCR, storing one row per CDR3 protein. The sample has around 1.5 million distinct CDR3 sequences, around 59% seen once. What was sequenced was blood. Every receptor here comes from a young man in good health. Each CDR3 is given with its conserved first and last residue. Each record gives: clone size, J gene, D gene, V gene, CDR3 DNA, CDR3 protein. D genes are given only for firm matches. Clone size, where shown, is once, few, many, or a class for clones that have expanded.

clone size: NA
J gene: TRBJ2-7
D gene: TRBD1
V gene: TRBV7-9
CDR3 DNA: TGTGCCAGCAGCTTAGACCTGACAGGGGCAAAACCTTACGAGCAGTACTTC
CDR3 protein: CASSLDLTGAKPYEQYF

clone size: NA
J gene: TRBJ2-6
D gene: NA
V gene: TRBV15
CDR3 DNA: TGTGCCACCAGCAGAGGAAGGAGAACGGACTACTTTGGGGCCAACGTCCTGACTTTC
CDR3 protein: CATSRGRRTDYFGANVLTF

clone size: few
J gene: TRBJ2-7
D gene: NA
V gene: TRBV29-1
CDR3 DNA: TGCAGCGTTGGTGAAGTGGGGGCAGGCTACGAGCAGTACTTC
CDR3 protein: CSVGEVGAGYEQYF

clone size: NA
J gene: TRBJ1-2
D gene: NA
V gene: TRBV3-1
CDR3 DNA: TGTGCCAGCAGCCCTGATCCGACCTCCCCCTATGGCTACACCTTC
CDR3 protein: CASSPDPTSPYGYTF

clone size: NA
J gene: TRBJ2-2
D gene: TRBD2
V gene: TRBV27
CDR3 DNA: TGTGCCAGCAGTCTCATAGCGGGGGGCACCGGGGAGCTGTTTTTT
CDR3 protein: CASSLIAGGTGELFF

clone size: NA
J gene: TRBJ1-2
D gene: NA
V gene: TRBV7-2
CDR3 DNA: TGTGCCAGCAGCGTGGCAGCGGATTCCTATGGCTACACCTTC
CDR3 protein: CASSVAADSYGYTF

clone size: NA
J gene: TRBJ2-3
D gene: NA
V gene: TRBV7-9
CDR3 DNA: TGTGCCAGCAGCGTACAGGAGACAGATACGCAGTATTTT
CDR3 protein: CASSVQETDTQYF

clone size: once
J gene: TRBJ2-7
D gene: TRBD1
V gene: TRBV29-1
CDR3 DNA: TGCAGCGTTTACTCCGGGACAGGTGAATACGAGCAGTACTTC
CDR3 protein: CSVYSGTGEYEQYF

clone size: NA
J gene: TRBJ2-5
D gene: NA
V gene: TRBV10-3
CDR3 DNA: TGTGCCATCAGTGATGGCCGGGGGGAGACCCAGTACTTC
CDR3 protein: CAISDGRGETQYF

clone size: NA
J gene: TRBJ2-5
D gene: NA
V gene: TRBV5-6
CDR3 DNA: TGTGCCAGCAGCTTCATGGTCGTACAGGGAAAAGGTTTGGGGTACTTC
CDR3 protein: CASSFMVVQGKGLGYF

clone size: NA
J gene: TRBJ2-3
D gene: NA
V gene: TRBV10-3
CDR3 DNA: TGTGCCATCAGTGACCCCCCCCAGGGGGGCCCCACAGATACGCAGTATTTT
CDR3 protein: CAISDPPQGGPTDTQYF

clone size: NA
J gene: TRBJ1-4
D gene: TRBD1
V gene: TRBV6-5
CDR3 DNA: TGTGCCAGCAGAAGGGGGCAAGAAGGAAAACTGTTTTTT
CDR3 protein: CASRRGQEGKLFF

clone size: NA
J gene: TRBJ2-3
D gene: TRBD2
V gene: TRBV7-9
CDR3 DNA: TGTGCCAGCAGCGATCTAGCGGGGGAGTCGGATACGCAGTATTTT
CDR3 protein: CASSDLAGESDTQYF

clone size: NA
J gene: TRBJ1-5
D gene: NA
V gene: TRBV15
CDR3 DNA: TGTGCCACCAGCGGCCGGGACTTGGGCAATCAGCCCCAGCATTTT
CDR3 protein: CATSGRDLGNQPQHF

clone size: few
J gene: TRBJ2-1
D gene: TRBD1
V gene: TRBV15
CDR3 DNA: TGTGCCACCAGCGGAACTTCCCGGGACAGGGGTAGTAGTGAGCAGTTCTTC
CDR3 protein: CATSGTSRDRGSSEQFF

clone size: NA
J gene: TRBJ1-2
D gene: NA
V gene: TRBV12-5
CDR3 DNA: TGTGCTAGTGCTAAACCCGCGGGGGCTGGCTACACCTTC
CDR3 protein: CASAKPAGAGYTF

clone size: few
J gene: TRBJ1-2
D gene: NA
V gene: TRBV4-1
CDR3 DNA: TGCGCCAGCAGCCAGGTGGACAATTATGGCTACACCTTC
CDR3 protein: CASSQVDNYGYTF

clone size: few
J gene: TRBJ2-7
D gene: NA
V gene: TRBV20-1
CDR3 DNA: TGCAGTGCTAGGGCAAGGGACGAGCAGTACTTC
CDR3 protein: CSARARDEQYF